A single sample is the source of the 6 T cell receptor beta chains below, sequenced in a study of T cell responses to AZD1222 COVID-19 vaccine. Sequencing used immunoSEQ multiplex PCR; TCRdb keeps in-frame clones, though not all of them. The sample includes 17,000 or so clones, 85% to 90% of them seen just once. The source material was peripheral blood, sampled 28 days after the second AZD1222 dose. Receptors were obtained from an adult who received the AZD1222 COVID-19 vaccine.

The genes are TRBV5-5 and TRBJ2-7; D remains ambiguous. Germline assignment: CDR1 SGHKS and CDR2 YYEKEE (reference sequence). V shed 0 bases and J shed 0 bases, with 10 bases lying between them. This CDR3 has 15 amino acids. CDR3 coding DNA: TGTGCCAGCAGCTTGGCGTTCGGTTCCTCCTACGAGCAGTACTTC. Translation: CASSLAFGSSYEQYF.

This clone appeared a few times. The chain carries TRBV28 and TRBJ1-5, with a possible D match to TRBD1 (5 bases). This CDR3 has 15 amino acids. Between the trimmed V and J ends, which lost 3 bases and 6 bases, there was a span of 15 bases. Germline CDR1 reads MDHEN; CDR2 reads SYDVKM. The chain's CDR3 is CASSFRAPRGQPQHF. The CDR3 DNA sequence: TGTGCCAGCAGTTTCCGTGCCCCGAGGGGTCAGCCCCAGCATTTT.

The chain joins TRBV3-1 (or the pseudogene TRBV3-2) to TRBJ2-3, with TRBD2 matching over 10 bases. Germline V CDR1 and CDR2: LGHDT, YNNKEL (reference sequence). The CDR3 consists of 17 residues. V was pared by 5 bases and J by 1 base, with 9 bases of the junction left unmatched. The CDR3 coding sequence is TGTGCCAGCAGCGCGGGACGTGGGACTAGCGGCACAGATACGCAGTATTTT. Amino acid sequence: CASSAGRGTSGTDTQYF.

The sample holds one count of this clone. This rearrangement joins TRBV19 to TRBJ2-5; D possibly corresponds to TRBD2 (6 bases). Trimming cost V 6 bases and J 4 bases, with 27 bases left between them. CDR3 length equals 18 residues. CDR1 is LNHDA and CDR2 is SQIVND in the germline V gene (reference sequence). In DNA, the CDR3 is TGTGCCAGTAGCAAACACCGGGGCAGGCGGGATCGGCGAGAGACCCAGTACTTC. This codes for CASSKHRGRRDRRETQYF.

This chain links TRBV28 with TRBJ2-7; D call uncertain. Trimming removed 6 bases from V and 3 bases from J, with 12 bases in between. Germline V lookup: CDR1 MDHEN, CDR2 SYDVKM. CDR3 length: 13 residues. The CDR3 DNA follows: TGTGCCAGCAGGGGCGACTTTAACTACGAGCAGTACTTC. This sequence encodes CASRGDFNYEQYF.

CDR3 in amino acids: CASSQDYGQPQHF. CDR3 DNA: TGTGCCAGCAGCCAAGATTACGGGCAGCCCCAGCATTTT. The chain couples TRBV4-2 to TRBJ1-5; no clear D gene. The CDR3 runs 13 residues. Deletions cut 0 bases from V and 7 bases from J, with 7 bases between. CDR1 and CDR2 (germline): LGHNA, YNFKEQ.